The T cell receptor beta chain under discussion was sequenced for a study of T cell responses to AZD1222 COVID-19 vaccine. Profiled with immunoSEQ multiplex PCR; TCRdb holds only in-frame clones, not every one. The sample records 150,000 or so clones, approximately 78% being singletons. The study, taken as a whole, reports: Females outnumbered males among donors, who were mostly white British; clonal diversity was possibly underestimated. Spike-specific TCR breadth and depth grew following two AZD1222 doses.

A word on this clone: Its target is unknown.

Germline CDR1 LNHDA, CDR2 SQIVND (reference sequence). V shed 5 bases, J shed 6 bases, and the junction held 7 bases outside the gene matches. The CDR3 runs to 14 residues. The source material was peripheral blood, sampled on day 0 of MenACWY control vaccination. The rearrangement joins TRBV19 to TRBJ1-5; 7 bases are a match to TRBD1. The TCR was taken from an adult in good health. CDR3 in amino acids: CASSRQGGGQPQHF. Written as DNA, the CDR3 is TGTGCCAGTAGTCGACAGGGTGGGGGTCAGCCCCAGCATTTT.